This T cell receptor (beta chain) was captured by sequencing in a study of blood T cell repertoires in COVID-19 (dated by TCRdb to 2020 to 2021). Regarding the complete study: Samples covering the acute and convalescent phases of COVID-19 were provided by collaborators in the United States, Italy and Spain. The repertoires were released in a freely available public database intended as a resource for research on the immune response to SARS-CoV-2. Sample metadata almost always included a de-identified subject ID, COVID-19 status, age in years and sex. Samples came from the ongoing ImmuneRACE study (first 160 participants) plus 1,254 subjects from 6 global collaborators. The material from the prospective study consisted of cDNA or gDNA derived from T cells, B-cell-depleted T cells, or PBMCs. Deeply sampled blood TCRbeta repertoires from subjects exposed to, actively infected with, or recovered from COVID-19 were included in the dataset. Where HLA class I and class II types were available, the types were taken from metadata supplied by the sample provider, not from assay-based typing. The paper as a whole reports these results and caveats: Clinical and demographic metadata were provided uncurated, with the amount varying by source and participant.

TCRbeta CDR3 regions were amplified from genomic DNA by means of the immunoSEQ Assay, a bias-controlled multiplex PCR. The study's own analysis went as follows. Nucleated cell counts per sample were estimated from amplification of reference gene primers within the assay. To quantify the absolute abundance of each unique TCRbeta CDR3 rearrangement, sequence reads were collapsed and filtered. For each sample, productive Simpson clonality was calculated as the square root of Simpson's diversity index over productive rearrangements. This is the immuneACCESS table as TCRdb keeps it, with only in-frame sequences that have V and J called. A part of the clones is gone; compared with another copy, unresolved V genes explain less than half, and the rest is unexplained. V and J calls and clone size are given by that table; D and trimming were obtained from the DNA. This sample comprises some 270,000 clones, 80% to 90% of them detected only once. The leading ten clones occupy roughly 4% of the sample.

Enrolling through a virtual design, the prospective study's participants ranged in age from roughly 18 to 95 years and lived across roughly 24 United States geographic areas. In the prospective study, participants were assigned to cohorts based on the clinical history participants reported in a screening survey and a study questionnaire. In the prospective study, whole blood, serum and a nasopharyngeal or oropharyngeal swab were collected from each participant by mobile phlebotomists. Over a roughly 2-month period, participants in the prospective study had the option of providing additional blood draws and questionnaires. Before DNA extraction, blood samples from the prospective study were shipped at room temperature or frozen. A distance of 15 bases separates the germline ends of V and J, which lose 0 bases and 3 bases respectively. Its CDR3 holds 16 amino acids, cysteine through phenylalanine. Only the CDR3 DNA is retained, 48 bases long and in frame from the first base. CDR1 and CDR2 were assigned from the germline V gene as MNHEY and SVGAGI.

About this clone itself: Its antigen specificity is not known. Base qualities were left out, and no much larger clone turns up one base away.

Recombination joined TRBV6-5 with TRBJ2-7, and TRBD1 may be the D gene, going by 5 matching bases. Sequencing used PBMCs or T cells enriched from blood (not recorded which). The receptor was isolated from a woman in her 30s with acute COVID-19. In nucleotides, the sequence is TGTGCCAGCAGTTACTCAAAGGCAGGGCAGCTCTACGAGCAGTACTTC. This yields the protein CASSYSKAGQLYEQYF.